This T cell receptor (beta chain) was observed in a study of T cell responses to AZD1222 COVID-19 vaccine. Study outcomes and limitations: Spike-specific TCR breadth and depth both grew after two AZD1222 doses.

Here immunoSEQ multiplex PCR was the method, and the copy in TCRdb shows in-frame clones only, minus some. In the table there are 150,000 to 200,000 clones, over 85% of which are singletons. For this clone: The antigen remains unidentified.

Germline V gives CDR1 SGHDT, CDR2 YYEEEE. This CDR3 comprises 16 residues. V lost 5 bases, J lost 2 bases, and 12 bases stayed unmatched. This clonotype was obtained from an adult in good health. The sample in question was peripheral blood, obtained on day 0 of AZD1222 vaccination. The chain carries TRBV5-6 and TRBJ1-2; TRBD1 agrees at 7 bases. CDR3 sequence reads: CASRRWGTALNYGYTF. CDR3 DNA sequence: TGTGCCAGCAGAAGATGGGGGACAGCCCTGAACTATGGCTACACCTTC. Filled out from reference TRBV5-6 and TRBJ1-2, the complete variable domain reads DAGVTQSPTHLIKTRGQQVTLRCSPKSGHDTVSWYQQALGQGPQFIFQYYEEEERQRGNFPDRFSGHQFPNYSSELNVNALLLGDSALYLCASRRWGTALNYGYTFGSGTRLTVV.